This note documents a single T cell receptor beta chain sequence. The CDR3 runs to 14 residues. From germline, CDR1 is MGHDK and CDR2 SYGVNS. Between the trimmed V and J ends, which lost 4 bases and 7 bases, there was a span of 16 bases. Authors' methods: Amplification from reference gene primers served as the basis for estimated nucleated cell counts. Sequencing used immunoSEQ multiplex PCR; TCRdb keeps in-frame clones, though not all of them. V and J calls and clone size are copied from that table; D and trimming were computed from the DNA. There are about 36,000 clones in the sample; roughly 80% occur only once, and 2% lies in the top ten. The sample comes from a study of blood T cell repertoires in COVID-19.

The sample was peripheral blood. The rearrangement uses TRBV25-1 and TRBJ1-2; TRBD1 might be the D (5 bases). This receptor was taken from a man aged 55-75 years with active COVID-19. In DNA form, the CDR3 reads TGTGCCAGCAGTGCGCTGCGGGGCGGATTTGGCTACACCTTC. Its protein product is CASSALRGGFGYTF.